This T cell receptor beta chain was observed in a study of CD8 T cells in ankylosing spondylitis. This clonotype was observed a few times. Its antigen is currently unknown. The CDR3 sequence is 14 residues long. The germline V gene has CDR1 DFQATT and CDR2 SNEGSKA (reference sequence). V was clipped by 8 bases and J by 9 bases; unmatched bases: 13. TCR beta libraries were made by quantitative 5'-RACE with molecular barcodes. Using its own MiXCR run on the 5' RACE reads, TCRdb lists one record per CDR3 protein. Found here are some 270,000 distinct CDR3 sequences, 32% of them singletons; the top ten hold approximately 4.4%. Study results and caveats: A subset of motif variants has previously been described in the synovial fluid and blood of reactive arthritis.

The sequencing input was blood, either unsorted or a sorted T cell fraction (not recorded which). The V and J genes are TRBV20-1 and TRBJ2-1; 10 bases line up with TRBD1. The sequence was obtained from a male donor with ankylosing spondylitis or in good health (not recorded which). In nucleotides, the CDR3 is TGCAGTCAAAGAACGGGACAGGGGCTCAGTGAGCAGTTCTTC. Protein product: CSQRTGQGLSEQFF.